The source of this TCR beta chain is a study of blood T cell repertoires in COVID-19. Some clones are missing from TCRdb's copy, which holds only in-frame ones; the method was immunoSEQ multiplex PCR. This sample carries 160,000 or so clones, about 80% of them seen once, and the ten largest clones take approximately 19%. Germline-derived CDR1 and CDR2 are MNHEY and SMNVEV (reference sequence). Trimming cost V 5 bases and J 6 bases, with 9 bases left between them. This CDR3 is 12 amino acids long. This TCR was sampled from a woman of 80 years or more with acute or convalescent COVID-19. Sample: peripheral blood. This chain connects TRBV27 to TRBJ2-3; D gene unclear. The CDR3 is CASSGRRDTQYF. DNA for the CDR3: TGTGCCAGCAGTGGCCGTCGCGATACGCAGTATTTT.